This passage covers 14 T cell receptor beta chains from one sample sequenced in a study of spatial heterogeneity in lung cancer. TCRdb recomputed calls from the 5' RACE reads with MiXCR, one row per CDR3 protein. Of 6,000 to 8,000 distinct CDR3 sequences listed, approximately 9.7% are singletons. Time point: sample taken at primary tumor resection. Source: normal lung tissue next to the tumor, taken at surgery. These receptors all come from a male donor with early-stage non-small cell lung cancer.

This clonotype was seen ten or more times. This chain joins TRBV12-3 or TRBV12-4 and TRBJ1-2; no clear D. CDR3 length: 11 amino acids. V lost 10 bases and J lost 1, with 7 bases in between. This chain's CDR3 is CAISYNYGYTF. The CDR3 bases are TGTGCCATCTCTTATAACTATGGCTACACCTTC.

This clonotype showed up many times. The rearrangement links TRBV7-9 to TRBJ2-1; TRBD1 is a possible D gene (5 bases). CDR1 SEHNR and CDR2 FQNEAQ come from the germline V gene (reference sequence). V was shortened by 1 base and J by 12 bases, with 10 bases between the two germline ends. The CDR3 contains 12 residues. The CDR3 sequence: CASSLDQGSQFF. CDR3 in DNA: TGTGCCAGCAGCTTAGACCAGGGTTCGCAGTTCTTC.

At least ten counts were recorded for this clonotype. The CDR3 here is CSALQDSKHEQYF. The CDR3 DNA reads TGCAGTGCTCTCCAGGACAGTAAGCACGAGCAGTACTTC. The chain joins TRBV20-1 to TRBJ2-7; possible D gene TRBD1, 6 bases. V shed 5 bases and J shed 5 bases, with 16 bases lying between them. Germline V gene data show CDR1 as DFQATT and CDR2 as SNEGSKA (reference sequence). CDR3 length: 13 residues.

In its sample, this clonotype was seen many times. This chain joins TRBV3-1 and TRBJ1-2, with D maybe TRBD1 (6 bases). The CDR3 contains 14 residues. V lost 0 bases, J lost 7 bases, and 12 bases lay in between. The germline gives CDR1 LGHDT, CDR2 YNNKEL (reference sequence). As DNA, the CDR3 is TGTGCCAGCAGCCAAGAAACAGGGAGGAGTGGCTACACCTTC. Protein sequence: CASSQETGRSGYTF.

By sample share, this clonotype is medium-sized (0.01 to 0.1%). This sequence joins TRBV12-5 and TRBJ2-7; 8 bases map to TRBD1. Germline-derived CDR1 and CDR2 are LGHNT and FRNRAP. Trimming at V came to 2 bases and at J to 7 bases, leaving 4 bases not matched to a gene. This CDR3 spans 13 amino acids. The chain's CDR3 is CASGLTRDREQYF. CDR3 sequence (DNA): TGTGCTAGTGGTTTGACCCGGGACAGGGAGCAGTACTTC.

By share, this clonotype ranks as medium-sized. The J gene is TRBJ2-7, the V gene TRBV6-1; TRBD1 matches 9 bases. V trimming: 5 bases; J trimming: 7 bases; junction bases outside the gene matches: 9. Germline V CDR1 and CDR2: MNHNS, SASEGT. CDR3 length: 14 residues. CDR3 residues: CASSTWTGETEQYF. Here the CDR3 DNA reads TGTGCCAGCAGTACGTGGACAGGGGAGACAGAGCAGTACTTC.

This clonotype was seen ten or more times. J is TRBJ2-5 and V is TRBV5-4, with 8 bases that match TRBD1. V gave up 2 bases and J gave up 1 base; unmatched junction bases: 1. This CDR3 spans 14 amino acids. CDR1 and CDR2 (germline): SGHNT, YYREEE (reference sequence). CDR3 in amino acids: CASSFGQGQETQYF. The DNA of the CDR3 is TGTGCCAGCAGCTTCGGACAGGGCCAAGAGACCCAGTACTTC.

This clonotype was picked up many times. The chain couples TRBV29-1 to TRBJ2-3; 7 bases match TRBD1. This CDR3 region has 13 residues. Trimming removed 7 bases from V and 7 bases from J; junction bases left unmatched: 11. CDR1 and CDR2 from the germline V gene are SQVTM and ANQGSEA. This chain's CDR3 is CSGTRQGVYTQYF. The CDR3 DNA reads TGCAGCGGGACAAGACAGGGAGTGTATACGCAGTATTTT.

This clonotype is categorized as medium-sized. This chain uses TRBV7-2 with TRBJ2-1; the D call may be TRBD1 or TRBD2 (5 bases each). Germline V gives CDR1 SGHTA, CDR2 FQGNSA. This CDR3 spans 12 amino acids. V gave up 8 bases and J gave up 9 bases, with 14 bases separating them. In DNA form, the CDR3 reads TGTGCCAGCGGGGGTCCTAAAACTGAGCAGTTCTTC. It is translated as CASGGPKTEQFF.

This clonotype is labeled as medium-sized. The rearrangement links TRBV24-1 to TRBJ2-1, with TRBD1 matching 8 bases. This CDR3 contains 16 residues. Germline CDR1 is KGHDR and CDR2 is SFDVKD. The trim removed 4 bases at V and 3 bases at J, leaving 7 bases unmatched. The CDR3 region has the DNA TGTGCCACCAGTGAACCTCAGGGGGCTCTCTACAATGAGCAGTTCTTC. Translating it yields CATSEPQGALYNEQFF.

This clonotype was counted at least ten times. An end of the junction does not agree with germline; a read error may underlie this. The chain has TRBV2 and TRBJ2-2, with D unresolved. The germline gives CDR1 SNHLY, CDR2 FYNNEI. The CDR3 is 14 residues long. The CDR3 DNA reads TGTGCCAGCAATGAAGTCGGTAACACCGGGGAGCTGTTTTTT. Translation gives CASNEVGNTGELFF.

There are many counts of this clonotype. The CDR3 nucleotides read TGTGCCACCAGCAGAGGTAGCGGGAGCACAGATACGCAGTATTTT. Its translation is CATSRGSGSTDTQYF. The chain combines TRBV15 with TRBJ2-3, with 7 nucleotides matching TRBD2. V trimming: 1 base; J trimming: 0 bases; junction bases outside the gene matches: 1. Per the germline V gene, CDR1 is LNHNV and CDR2 is YYDKDF (reference sequence). This CDR3 is 15 amino acids long.

This clonotype was seen repeatedly, ten times or more. V usage is TRBV12-3 or TRBV12-4 and J usage is TRBJ1-1; TRBD1 is a possible D gene (5 bases). Trimming took 3 bases from V and 0 from J, leaving 8 bases between them. The CDR3 sequence is 14 residues long. CDR3 protein: CASSLGPLNTEAFF. CDR3 coding DNA: TGTGCCAGCAGTTTGGGACCGTTGAACACTGAAGCTTTCTTT.

There are many counts of this clonotype. The rearrangement links TRBV18 to TRBJ1-1; D gene uncertain. V shed 3 bases and J shed 11 bases, with 10 bases lying between them. CDR1 and CDR2 from the germline V gene are KGHSH and LQKENI. This CDR3 is 11 amino acids long. The CDR3 nucleotides read TGTGCCAGCTCACCCGAAGGGAGGGCTTTCTTT. It encodes CASSPEGRAFF.